Reported below is one T cell receptor beta chain. PCR involved 60 Vbeta and 13 Jbeta primers. Profiled with immunoSEQ multiplex PCR; TCRdb holds only in-frame clones, not every one. The data contain under 200,000 clones, roughly four fifths of them singletons. These data originate in a study of cytomegalovirus exposure and HLA in healthy donors. V gave up 4 bases and J gave up 5 bases; unmatched junction bases: 6. The CDR3 spans 14 residues. The V gene's germline CDR1 is SGHRS and CDR2 YFSETQ. The sample comprised PBMCs. The clonotype originates from a man in his forties in good health and CMV-seronegative. The chain joins TRBV5-1 to TRBJ2-5, with TRBD1 identical over 9 bases. CDR3 DNA sequence: TGCGCCAGCAGCCCCGGGACAGGGACGGAGACCCAGTACTTC. Amino acid sequence: CASSPGTGTETQYF.